This TCR beta chain was captured in a study of neurological immune-mediated disorders. MiXCR was run by TCRdb on the 5' RACE reads, yielding one entry per CDR3 protein. Altogether around 76,000 distinct CDR3 sequences are present, roughly 10% being singletons, with the ten largest covering 8.5% to 10%. Time point defined: longitudinal time-point 1 (baseline). The group of healthy controls was made up of people who were blood bank volunteers in Maryland, USA. This clonotype was picked up many times. V was pared by 3 bases and J by 5 bases, with 10 bases between. There are 13 residues in the CDR3. CDR1 and CDR2 (germline): KGHSH, LQKENI.

The chain couples TRBV18 to TRBJ2-5; possible D gene TRBD1, 5 bases. This receptor was obtained from a man aged 30-40 years in good health. The material sequenced was PBMCs. CDR3 sequence: CASSPPGMETQYF. The CDR3 nucleotides read TGTGCCAGCTCACCCCCAGGGATGGAGACCCAGTACTTC.